A selection of T cell receptor beta chains follows, all from one sample in a study of CXCR3-negative and CXCR3-positive naive CD8 T cells. TCRdb re-called the 5' RACE reads; every CDR3 protein appears as one record, without DNA. The repertoire table contains tens of thousands of distinct CDR3 sequences. What was sequenced was naive CXCR3- CD8+ T cells from blood. These receptors all stem from a human donor in good health. Some clones in this sample may be carry-over from other donors' samples. CDR3s include the opening cysteine and the closing phenylalanine or tryptophan. Each record gives: V gene, J gene, CDR3 protein.

v_gene: TRBV6-6; j_gene: TRBJ2-1; CDR3aa: CASSYSSGGHNEQFF
v_gene: TRBV7-9; j_gene: TRBJ1-1; CDR3aa: CASSPASGPGTFF
v_gene: TRBV12-3/TRBV12-4; j_gene: TRBJ2-5; CDR3aa: CASSYPRAGGRQETQYF
v_gene: TRBV12-3/TRBV12-4; j_gene: TRBJ1-1; CDR3aa: CASSDTWNTEAFF
v_gene: TRBV2; j_gene: TRBJ2-3; CDR3aa: CASLRGREDSDTQYF
v_gene: TRBV5-1; j_gene: TRBJ2-1; CDR3aa: CASSFLGQGFYNEQFF
v_gene: TRBV7-8; j_gene: TRBJ1-1; CDR3aa: CASSPDIVGVNTEAFF
v_gene: TRBV7-8; j_gene: TRBJ2-7; CDR3aa: CASTEGSPGGSISYEQYF
v_gene: TRBV20-1; j_gene: TRBJ1-1; CDR3aa: CSARGGRDTEAFF
v_gene: TRBV4-3; j_gene: TRBJ2-7; CDR3aa: CASSQDRTGRGYEQYF
v_gene: TRBV27; j_gene: TRBJ2-7; CDR3aa: CASSSGQGYPQYF
v_gene: TRBV28; j_gene: TRBJ1-2; CDR3aa: CASSYGQLDYGYTF
v_gene: TRBV7-9; j_gene: TRBJ1-2; CDR3aa: CASSHPGTQVSDGYTF
v_gene: TRBV7-6; j_gene: TRBJ2-5; CDR3aa: CASSLADRGMKETQYF
v_gene: TRBV7-9; j_gene: TRBJ2-1; CDR3aa: CASSLGRYSARGANEQFF
v_gene: TRBV7-3; j_gene: TRBJ2-2; CDR3aa: CASSYGQGDTGELFF
v_gene: TRBV21-1; j_gene: TRBJ1-5; CDR3aa: CASSKPGTPGAGNQPQHF
v_gene: TRBV7-2; j_gene: TRBJ1-5; CDR3aa: CASRGEGGYQPQHF
v_gene: TRBV7-9; j_gene: TRBJ2-1; CDR3aa: CASSLLDRGGYNEQFF
v_gene: TRBV6-2/TRBV6-3; j_gene: TRBJ2-2; CDR3aa: CATRDYTGELFF
v_gene: TRBV14; j_gene: TRBJ1-1; CDR3aa: CASSQVGTGHWEAFF
v_gene: TRBV6-2/TRBV6-3; j_gene: TRBJ2-7; CDR3aa: CASSDGDTPYEQYF
v_gene: TRBV7-9; j_gene: TRBJ1-4; CDR3aa: CASSLMWGPNEKLFF
v_gene: TRBV28; j_gene: TRBJ1-3; CDR3aa: CASTPAGPTGNTIYF
v_gene: TRBV19; j_gene: TRBJ2-2; CDR3aa: CASSIYSAGTGELFF
v_gene: TRBV7-2; j_gene: TRBJ2-7; CDR3aa: CASSLVAVTGSYEQYF
v_gene: TRBV7-9; j_gene: TRBJ2-1; CDR3aa: CASSAGVYLGNEQFF
v_gene: TRBV6-5; j_gene: TRBJ2-1; CDR3aa: CASSPGGGYQSSYNEQFF
v_gene: TRBV6-4; j_gene: TRBJ2-2; CDR3aa: CASSVEASNTGELFF
v_gene: TRBV6-2/TRBV6-3; j_gene: TRBJ1-1; CDR3aa: CASSYSMDRGNTEAFF
v_gene: TRBV6-5; j_gene: TRBJ2-7; CDR3aa: CASSYSTLDTYEQYF
v_gene: TRBV28; j_gene: TRBJ2-7; CDR3aa: CASSTRLAARSSYEQYF
v_gene: TRBV20-1; j_gene: TRBJ2-3; CDR3aa: CSARDERTTDTQYF
v_gene: TRBV7-2; j_gene: TRBJ2-1; CDR3aa: CASSSPQVSGVSSYNEQFF
v_gene: TRBV25-1; j_gene: TRBJ2-7; CDR3aa: CASSEYYSLHEQYF
v_gene: TRBV7-9; j_gene: TRBJ2-7; CDR3aa: CASSLGFSSYEQYF
v_gene: TRBV10-2; j_gene: TRBJ1-1; CDR3aa: CASEGLNTEAFF
v_gene: TRBV6-1; j_gene: TRBJ2-5; CDR3aa: CASSEAAGGQETQYF
v_gene: TRBV4-1; j_gene: TRBJ1-1; CDR3aa: CASSLGQGYTEAFF
v_gene: TRBV5-5; j_gene: TRBJ1-1; CDR3aa: CASSPDTAEAFF
v_gene: TRBV5-1; j_gene: TRBJ2-7; CDR3aa: CASSLEGSVLSYEQYF
v_gene: TRBV15; j_gene: TRBJ1-2; CDR3aa: CATNSGDNYGYTF
v_gene: TRBV7-3; j_gene: TRBJ2-7; CDR3aa: CASSLYLGYEQYF
v_gene: TRBV20-1; j_gene: TRBJ2-2; CDR3aa: CSARRGNTGELFF
v_gene: TRBV25-1; j_gene: TRBJ2-1; CDR3aa: CASSERGPYNEQFF
v_gene: TRBV29-1; j_gene: TRBJ2-1; CDR3aa: CSVESGEDHDEQFF
v_gene: TRBV20-1; j_gene: TRBJ2-7; CDR3aa: CSARAPSTAGGQYF
v_gene: TRBV5-1; j_gene: TRBJ2-1; CDR3aa: CASSPTGFEQFF
v_gene: TRBV6-1; j_gene: TRBJ2-1; CDR3aa: CASSGGVAYNEQFF
v_gene: TRBV6-5; j_gene: TRBJ2-7; CDR3aa: CASHPGGAYEQYF
v_gene: TRBV5-1; j_gene: TRBJ2-7; CDR3aa: CASSTRTGVNYEQYF